Given below is one T cell receptor beta chain in context. Its specificity is unknown. Within the sample, other DNA sequences also encode this same CDR3. The entry originates in a study of cytomegalovirus exposure and HLA in healthy donors. Study findings and constraints: TCR beta sequences reportedly predicted most subjects' HLA-A and HLA-B alleles accurately. The classifier reportedly diagnosed cytomegalovirus status with high sensitivity and specificity. Most CMV-associated TCR beta chains appeared HLA-restricted in a later analysis.

CDR1 and CDR2 (germline): SGHRS, YFSETQ. The CDR3 contains 14 residues. The junction had 1 base not matched to a gene; V was cut back by 0 bases and J by 2 bases. A multiplex PCR was run with 60 Vbeta primers and 13 Jbeta primers. Libraries were prepared by immunoSEQ multiplex PCR; TCRdb keeps only in-frame clonotypes and omits some of them. In the table there are about 160,000 clones, 84% of which are singletons. Sequences were obtained from PBMCs. This TCR came from a middle-aged man in good health and CMV-seropositive. The gene calls are TRBV5-1 and TRBJ2-7, with 8 positions matching TRBD1. The CDR3 loop reads CASSLGTGTYEQYF. CDR3 in DNA: TGCGCCAGCAGCTTGGGGACAGGGACCTACGAGCAGTACTTC.